This T cell receptor beta chain was sequenced during a study of blood T cell repertoires in COVID-19. Across the whole study: Acute-phase and convalescent COVID-19 samples originated in the United States, Italy and Spain. Sample material is recorded as cDNA or gDNA derived from T cells, B-cell-depleted T cells, or PBMCs.

The germline V gene encodes CDR1 SGHKS and CDR2 YYEKEE (reference sequence). The CDR3 has 16 residues. V lost 0 bases, J lost 6 bases, and 17 bases lay in between. As originally analysed: Reference gene primer amplification in the assay estimated nucleated cell counts. This table comes from immunoSEQ multiplex PCR, and its TCRdb copy is limited to in-frame clones, with some not included. The DNA gave D and trimming, while V, J and clone size come from that table. The table records about 220,000 clones, 80% to 90% of them present only once. The sample comprised peripheral blood. The clonotype originates from a man aged 30 to 45 who had recovered from COVID-19. This chain joins TRBV5-5 and TRBJ2-3; D unresolved. CDR3 region: CASSLDARRNSDTQYF. The CDR3 DNA reads as TGTGCCAGCAGCTTGGATGCTCGAAGAAATAGCGATACGCAGTATTTT.